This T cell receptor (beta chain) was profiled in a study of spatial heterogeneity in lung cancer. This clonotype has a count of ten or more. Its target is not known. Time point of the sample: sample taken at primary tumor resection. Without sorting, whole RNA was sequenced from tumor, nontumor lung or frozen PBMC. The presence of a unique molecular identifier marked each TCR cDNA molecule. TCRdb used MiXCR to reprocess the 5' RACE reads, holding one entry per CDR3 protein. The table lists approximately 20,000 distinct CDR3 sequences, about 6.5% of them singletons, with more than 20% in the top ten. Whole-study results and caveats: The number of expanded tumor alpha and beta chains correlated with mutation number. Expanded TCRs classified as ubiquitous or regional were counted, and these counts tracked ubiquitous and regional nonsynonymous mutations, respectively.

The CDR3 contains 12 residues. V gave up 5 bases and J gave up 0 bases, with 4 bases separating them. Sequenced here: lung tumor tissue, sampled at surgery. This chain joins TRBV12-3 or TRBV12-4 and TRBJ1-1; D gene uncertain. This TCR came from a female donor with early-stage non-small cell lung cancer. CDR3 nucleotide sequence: TGTGCCAGCAGTCGACTGAACACTGAAGCTTTCTTT. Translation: CASSRLNTEAFF.